This entry features one T cell receptor (beta chain) sequence. Its antigen is unidentified. This sample was taken from a study of T cell repertoires and HLA-DP antigens. The PCR primers covered 54 TRBV and 13 TRBJ segments. Assay: immunoSEQ multiplex PCR; the TCRdb copy retains only in-frame clones and omits some. Here the sample spans about 89,000 clones, about nine tenths being singletons. The CDR3 length is 12 residues. V lost 2 bases and J lost 4, with 9 bases in between. Germline V gives CDR1 GTSNPN, CDR2 SVGIG (reference sequence). The sequenced material came from CD4+ T cells from PBMCs. This TCR was sampled from a man between 45 and 60 years old in good health and CMV-seronegative. The chain couples TRBV30 to TRBJ2-7; D unresolved. The CDR3 spells CAWSKKGYEQYF. The CDR3 bases are TGTGCCTGGAGTAAGAAGGGTTACGAGCAGTACTTC.